This is a list of T cell receptor beta chains from one sample in a study of OX40 agonist ivuxolimab in advanced cancers. Method: immunoSEQ multiplex PCR; TCRdb's copy keeps in-frame clones and lacks some. The sample lists around 140,000 clones; around nine tenths were seen once. The specimen was CD4+ or CD8+ T cells sorted from blood, collected in a trial of the OX40 agonist ivuxolimab. These receptors were obtained from an adult with an advanced solid tumor such as melanoma, head and neck, liver or kidney cancer. Each CDR3 is given with its conserved first and last residue. Each record gives: J gene, V gene, CDR3 protein.

TRBJ2-7 TRBV7-9 CASSQGSTGREQYF
TRBJ2-3 TRBV29-1 CSVGPVGPPGDTQYF
TRBJ2-1 TRBV11-1 CASSFSGTGWTEQFF
TRBJ1-1 TRBV7-3 CASSNGQGNEAFF
TRBJ2-1 TRBV28 CASRDSPNNEQFF
TRBJ1-2 TRBV21-1 CASSKAATHGYTF
TRBJ2-1 TRBV5-4 CASSLDSGGGYEQFF
TRBJ2-5 TRBV9 CASSVGTGVETQYF
TRBJ1-5 TRBV19 CASSIASTGGNQPQHF
TRBJ1-3 TRBV5-1 CASSLAGIFSGNTIYF
TRBJ2-7 TRBV15 CATSRAGGGLYEQYF
TRBJ1-2 TRBV28 CASSFRGGEGYTF
TRBJ2-3 TRBV30 CAWSPTDTQYF
TRBJ2-1 TRBV28 CASSFSGRDINEQFF
TRBJ2-3 TRBV13 CASSFPSGSDTDTQYF
TRBJ1-1 TRBV28 CASSFQAGMNTEAFF
TRBJ1-3 TRBV11-2 CASSLSPGPGNTIYF
TRBJ1-1 TRBV5-1 CASSLGHSGRETEAFF
TRBJ2-3 TRBV28 CASSSGTADTQYF
TRBJ2-1 TRBV19 CASSINAGNNEQFF
TRBJ1-4 TRBV7-9 CASSLLGEEKLFF
TRBJ2-5 TRBV14 CASSRGLETQYF
TRBJ2-7 TRBV6-6 CASSRERGAGEQYF
TRBJ2-2 TRBV6-6 CASSSGTRGTGELFF
TRBJ1-3 TRBV28 CASSRPNRFENTIYF
TRBJ1-3 TRBV5-4 CASSRDSGSGNTIYF
TRBJ2-7 TRBV6-5 CASRGGAHEQYF
TRBJ2-3 TRBV21-1 CASSRTRDRNSSRCTDTQYF
TRBJ2-1 TRBV11-1 CASSDRLAANEQFF
TRBJ2-3 TRBV2 CASRGIITDTQYF
TRBJ1-4 TRBV15 CATSRGWGGQDEKLFF
TRBJ2-1 TRBV5-1 CASSLALAGVREQFF
TRBJ2-6 TRBV5-4 CASRSIGPSRPGANVLTF
TRBJ2-7 TRBV7-9 CASSGGTLIYEQYF
TRBJ1-5 TRBV5-1 CASSLAGPGQPQHF
TRBJ1-1 TRBV28 CATRTGPEAFF
TRBJ2-5 TRBV7-8 CASSLDPRGSPPPTQYF